These 3 T cell receptor beta chains came from one sample sequenced in a study of CD8 T cells in Susac syndrome. Random hexamers served to reverse transcribe roughly 0.45 to 1 ug RNA. TCRdb analysed the immunoSEQ multiplex PCR reads with MiXCR anew, one entry per CDR3 protein. The table shows around 170,000 distinct CDR3 sequences, with roughly 94% occurring only once. The sequencing sample was made of CD4+ T cells from PBMCs. Receptors originate from a human donor with Susac syndrome.

The rearrangement uses TRBV3-1 and TRBJ2-3; 10 nucleotides align to TRBD2. CDR3 length equals 17 residues. Germline values: CDR1 LGHDT, CDR2 YNNKEL (reference sequence). Unmatched junction bases numbered 15, after V lost 5 bases and J lost 7 bases. This chain's CDR3 is CASSSTRSGGLRNTQYF. CDR3 coding DNA: TGTGCCAGCAGCTCGACTCGTAGCGGGGGGCTACGAAATACGCAGTATTTT.

The chain recombines TRBV7-2 with TRBJ2-5; D is undetermined. Germline V CDR1 and CDR2: SGHTA, FQGNSA. The V end was cut by 6 bases, the J end by 4 bases, with 15 bases between. CDR3 length equals 14 residues. The CDR3, as DNA: TGTGCCAGCAGTTGGGGTATCTGGGGAGAGACCCAGTACTTC. It yields the protein CASSWGIWGETQYF.

The CDR3 here is CASSLGAVSTGTEAFF. In DNA, the CDR3 is TGTGCCAGCAGCTTAGGGGCGGTATCAACGGGCACTGAAGCTTTCTTT. This sequence joins TRBV7-9 and TRBJ1-1; no firm D call. The CDR3 consists of 16 residues. V was trimmed by 1 base and J by 4 bases, leaving 16 bases between them. Germline V gene sequence: CDR1 SEHNR, CDR2 FQNEAQ (reference sequence).